These T cell receptor beta chains were read from a single sample in a study of CD8+CD57+ T cells in acquired aplastic anemia. TCRdb called the reads again in MiXCR, with one record for every CDR3 protein. The sample carries 250,000 to 300,000 distinct CDR3 sequences, 50% to 65% recorded once. The material sequenced was sorted CD4+, CD8+, or CD8+CD57+ T cells (not recorded which) from PBMCs. These receptors were taken from a human donor with aplastic anemia. The CDR3 runs from the conserved cysteine through the conserved F or W. A D gene is named only where the DNA matches it firmly. Clone sizes are given selectively: once, few, many, or a class where the clone is expanded.

d_call cdr3_length j_call clone_size v_call cdr3_aa cdr3_nt
TRBD1 13 TRBJ2-5 - TRBV7-2 CAISIRQGQTQYF TGTGCCATCAGCATAAGACAGGGGCAGACACAGTACTTC
- 11 TRBJ2-2 - TRBV20-1 CSAREGGELFF TGCAGTGCTAGAGAAGGCGGGGAGCTGTTTTTT
TRBD1 13 TRBJ2-5 - TRBV11-2 CASSYGTGETQYF TGTGCCAGCAGCTATGGGACAGGGGAGACCCAGTACTTC
TRBD2 14 TRBJ2-1 - TRBV2 CASSPASGINEQFF TGTGCCAGCAGTCCCGCCAGCGGGATTAATGAGCAGTTCTTC
TRBD1 14 TRBJ1-1 - TRBV7-3 CASSPGQGKTEAFF TGTGCCAGCAGTCCCGGACAGGGGAAAACTGAAGCTTTCTTT
- 16 TRBJ2-7 once TRBV19 CASTQGLRAGAYEQYF TGTGCCAGTACCCAGGGGTTAAGGGCCGGGGCCTACGAGCAGTACTTC
- 12 TRBJ1-5 many TRBV6-1 CASSELRGPQHF TGTGCCAGCAGTGAGCTCAGAGGGCCCCAGCATTTT
- 14 TRBJ2-5 - TRBV7-8 CASSWGLGVETQYF TGTGCCAGCAGCTGGGGTTTGGGGGTAGAGACCCAGTACTTC
TRBD1 17 TRBJ1-4 many TRBV19 CASSNERQGLFNEKLFF TGTGCCAGTAGTAACGAAAGACAGGGACTGTTTAATGAAAAACTGTTTTTT
- 15 TRBJ1-3 - TRBV20-1 CSARPRDMAGNTIYF TGCAGTGCTAGACCCCGGGACATGGCTGGAAACACCATATATTTT
- 12 TRBJ1-1 - TRBV12-3/TRBV12-4 CASSWSNTEAFF TGTGCCAGCAGTTGGTCGAACACTGAAGCTTTCTTT
- 13 TRBJ1-2 many TRBV19 CASSSGPLSGYTF TGTGCCAGTAGTAGTGGTCCTTTATCGGGCTACACCTTC
- 15 TRBJ1-1 - TRBV4-3 CASSRGGRMNTEAFF TGCGCCAGCAGCCGCGGTGGACGGATGAACACTGAAGCTTTCTTT
TRBD2 16 TRBJ2-1 - TRBV7-9 CASSLAISGGTGEQFF TGTGCCAGCAGCTTAGCAATTAGCGGGGGGACGGGCGAGCAGTTCTTC
TRBD2 14 TRBJ2-3 once TRBV7-3 CASSLLAGANTQYF TGTGCCAGCAGCTTACTAGCGGGAGCAAATACGCAGTATTTT
- 14 TRBJ1-1 many TRBV11-2 CASSLVRQGTEAFF TGTGCCAGCAGCTTAGTTCGGCAGGGCACTGAAGCTTTCTTT
- 14 TRBJ1-2 - TRBV7-8 CASSEGGGACGYTF TGTGCCAGCAGTGAAGGGGGGGGGGCCTGTGGCTACACCTTC
TRBD2 15 TRBJ2-1 - TRBV20-1 CSARVGLAYYNEQFF TGCAGTGCTAGAGTGGGACTAGCGTACTACAATGAGCAGTTCTTC
- 12 TRBJ2-7 - TRBV29-1 CSVDSQGYEQYF TGCAGCGTTGATTCACAGGGTTACGAGCAGTACTTC
- 16 TRBJ2-7 - TRBV6-6 CASSNRPNSNSYEQYF TGTGCCAGCAGCAATCGACCCAATTCGAACTCCTACGAGCAGTACTTC
- 13 TRBJ2-3 once TRBV9 CASSVDAGTFQYF TGTGCCAGCAGCGTAGATGCGGGAACATTCCAGTATTTT
- 15 TRBJ2-2 many TRBV7-2 CASSLRRGDGGELFF TGTGCCAGCAGCTTAAGACGAGGGGATGGCGGGGAGCTGTTTTTT
- 12 TRBJ1-2 - TRBV29-1 CSEAAGTNGYTF TGCAGTGAAGCCGCAGGGACCAACGGCTACACCTTC
- 14 TRBJ1-5 - TRBV4-2 CASSQELSNQPQHF TGTGCCAGCAGCCAAGAACTGAGCAATCAGCCCCAGCATTTT
- 14 TRBJ1-1 many TRBV11-2 CASSFQTGNTEAFF TGTGCCAGCAGCTTCCAAACAGGGAACACTGAAGCTTTCTTT
- 12 TRBJ2-1 - TRBV7-2 CASSLESNEQFF TGTGCCAGCAGCTTAGAAAGCAATGAGCAGTTCTTC
- 11 TRBJ1-4 many TRBV19 CASTDNEKLFF TGTGCCAGTACCGATAATGAAAAACTGTTTTTT
TRBD2 15 TRBJ2-3 - TRBV20-1 CSARVASGVTDTQYF TGCAGTGCTAGAGTTGCTAGCGGAGTCACAGATACGCAGTATTTT
- 12 TRBJ2-3 - TRBV10-3 CAISERGDTQYF TGTGCCATCAGTGAACGGGGGGATACGCAGTATTTT
TRBD1 17 TRBJ2-3 few TRBV24-1 CATSSPGQGDSTDTQYF TGTGCCACCAGCTCCCCGGGACAGGGTGATAGCACAGATACGCAGTATTTT
TRBD1 15 TRBJ2-2 many TRBV5-8 CASSLATGGSGELFF TGTGCCAGCAGCTTGGCGACAGGGGGGTCCGGGGAGCTGTTTTTT
- 14 TRBJ2-7 - TRBV15 CAASSGGATYEQYF TGTGCCGCCAGCAGTGGGGGGGCTACCTACGAGCAGTACTTC
- 12 TRBJ1-1 - TRBV20-1 CSARRANTEAFF TGCAGTGCACGGAGGGCGAACACTGAAGCTTTCTTT
- 12 TRBJ2-6 - TRBV12-3/TRBV12-4 CASSLRQNTEAF TGTGCCAGCAGTTTAAGACAGAACACTGAAGCTTTC
TRBD2 15 TRBJ2-7 - TRBV20-1 CSARGTSGGAYEQYF TGCAGTGCTCGGGGGACTAGCGGGGGGGCTTATGAGCAGTACTTC
- 15 TRBJ2-3 many TRBV11-2 CASSLVRAATDTQYF TGTGCCAGCAGCTTAGTCCGGGCGGCCACAGATACGCAGTATTTT
TRBD1 17 TRBJ2-7 - TRBV15 CATSRDKAGTGWDEQYF TGTGCCACCAGCAGAGATAAGGCCGGGACAGGGTGGGACGAGCAGTACTTC
- 15 TRBJ2-3 many TRBV7-9 CASSFGLGLTDTQYF TGTGCCAGCAGCTTCGGGCTCGGACTCACAGATACGCAGTATTTT
- 10 TRBJ1-5 - TRBV12-3/TRBV12-4 CASKLAPQHF TGTGCCAGCAAGCTAGCGCCCCAGCATTTT
- 14 TRBJ1-5 - TRBV20-1 CSARDSGDYQPQHF TGCAGTGCTAGAGATTCAGGGGATTATCAGCCCCAGCATTTT
- 12 TRBJ1-2 few TRBV3-1 CASSQARGGYTF TGTGCCAGCAGCCAAGCCAGGGGCGGCTACACCTTC
- 14 TRBJ1-4 - TRBV20-1 CSAALHQKDEKLFF TGCAGTGCCGCATTACACCAGAAGGATGAAAAACTGTTTTTT
- 13 TRBJ1-5 - TRBV5-5 CASSRVRYQPQHF TGCGCCAGCAGCCGAGTACGTTATCAGCCCCAGCATTTT
- 13 TRBJ2-7 few TRBV2 CASSEAWQREQYF TGTGCCAGCAGTGAAGCGTGGCAGAGAGAGCAGTACTTC
TRBD1 13 TRBJ1-3 - TRBV29-1 CSDPQGAGNTIYF TGCAGCGACCCGCAGGGGGCTGGAAACACCATATATTTT
TRBD2 13 TRBJ2-1 - TRBV6-2/TRBV6-3 CASSYGGSGEQFF TGTGCCAGCAGTTACGGCGGGAGCGGGGAGCAGTTCTTC
TRBD2 15 TRBJ2-1 many TRBV29-1 CSFSPTSGASNEQFF TGCAGCTTTTCCCCGACTAGCGGAGCCTCCAATGAGCAGTTCTTC
- 14 TRBJ1-1 many TRBV29-1 CSVEGVDGQLAAFF TGCAGCGTTGAAGGAGTTGACGGACAGCTAGCAGCTTTCTTT